This TCR beta chain was documented in a study of blood T cell repertoires in COVID-19 (dated by TCRdb to the early 2020s). About the full investigation: Samples from collaborators originated in the United States, Italy and Spain and spanned both the acute and convalescent phases of COVID-19. The material from the prospective study consisted of cDNA or gDNA derived from T cells, B-cell-depleted T cells, or PBMCs. The dataset comprised deeply sampled blood TCRbeta repertoires from subjects exposed to, actively infected with, or recovered from COVID-19. The repertoires were made available in a free public database intended to serve as a resource for research on the immune response to SARS-CoV-2. Samples came from the ongoing ImmuneRACE study (first 160 participants) plus 1,254 subjects from 6 global collaborators. Sample metadata almost always included a de-identified subject ID, COVID-19 status, age in years and sex. Where HLA class I and class II types were available, the types were taken from metadata supplied by the sample provider, not from assay-based typing.

Beyond this particular receptor, the publication reports: How much clinical and demographic metadata was included differed by source and by participant, and the metadata was provided uncurated.

This clone was recorded once. The antigen this receptor binds is unknown. Base qualities are not provided; no much larger clone lies one nucleotide away. In Seattle, one collaborating source enrolled patients while the infection was active and tracked those patients longitudinally over the course of disease. Whole blood was collected in K2EDTA tubes by collaborating institutions according to the institutions' own protocols. Collaborator samples were shipped for TCRbeta analysis as frozen whole blood, isolated PBMCs, or DNA extracted from either sample type. TCRbeta CDR3 regions were amplified from genomic DNA using the immunoSEQ Assay, a bias-controlled multiplex PCR. Processing in the source paper ran as follows. Nucleated cell counts per sample were estimated from amplification of reference gene primers within the assay. To quantify the absolute abundance of each unique TCRbeta CDR3 rearrangement, sequence reads were collapsed and filtered. For each sample, productive Simpson clonality was calculated as the square root of Simpson's diversity index across productive rearrangements. TCRdb carries this immuneACCESS record with in-frame sequences only. Its versions omit some clonotypes, under half of them owing to an unresolved V gene in the studies checked, with the rest unexplained. V and J calls and clone size are those listed in that table; D and trimming were worked out from the DNA. The sample includes 130,000 or so clones, with 65% to 85% observed a single time. Of the sample, approximately 8.9% falls within the top ten clones.

The cysteine opens and the phenylalanine closes a CDR3 of 15 amino acids. Only the CDR3 DNA stays, 45 bases, in frame from base 1. Trimming removed 6 bases from V and 2 bases from J, leaving 11 bases between the germline ends. CDR1 and CDR2, looked up from the germline V gene, are MDHEN and SYDVKM. Here the chain combines TRBV28 and TRBJ2-6, and TRBD2 may be the D gene, going by 5 matching bases. The TCR was taken from a man aged 25-45 years with COVID-19, enrolled during active disease. Sequencing was carried out using peripheral blood. The sequenced DNA: TGTGCCAGCAGACCACAGAGGGCTGGGGCCAACGTCCTGACTTTC. It encodes CASRPQRAGANVLTF.